This T cell receptor beta chain originates from a study of cytomegalovirus exposure and HLA in healthy donors (dated by TCRdb to 2016 to 2017). Study-level background: An earlier analysis of some 600 of the donors reported approximately 260 Gb of sequence data and around 120 million unique TCR beta sequences obtained from roughly 180 million T cells. Roughly 300 gigabases of sequencing data and 91 million or so unique TCR sequences made up an early release that covered fewer than 650 HLA-typed donors. The genetic ancestry cluster associated with self-reported Caucasian donors included over 80% of the approximately 430 genotyped donors. The aim of the study was to test whether cataloging public T cell receptors could identify signatures of past pathogen exposure. Using immunosequencing, the study profiled T cell repertoires from about 650 subjects and related those repertoires to cytomegalovirus serostatus. In addition to the first cohort of around 670 subjects, a separate validation cohort of 100 to 150 different subjects was used. High-throughput TCR immunosequencing, statistical association of individual TCRs with disease status, and machine learning were combined to predict cytomegalovirus infection status. A later analysis re-analyzed previously published TCR beta repertoires from roughly 600 donors and added high-resolution HLA genotyping to study TCR occurrence patterns. In the later analysis, no new phenotypic data were used to find candidate immune exposures; instead, reliance was placed on TCR beta sequences and their occurrence across donors. An earlier analysis of 587 of the donors used high-throughput TCR beta sequencing to judge whether each TCR beta V gene segment behaved as functional or pseudogenic. Donor age, sex, ethnicity and CMV serostatus were compiled together with the repertoire data. In a later genetic analysis, genome-wide SNP genotypes for about 55% of the roughly 700 donors were used, and that subset was treated as a discovery cohort. Every repertoire in the discovery cohort had been generated on one and the same sequencing platform. Both class I and class II loci were covered by HLA typing, at four-digit resolution. The number of donors typed differed by locus, with roughly 620-630 for A, B, C, DRB1 and DQB1, 522 for DQA1, 606 for DPA1, and some 440 for DPB1. Because of strong linkage in the cohort, four to six DR-DQ haplotypes were treated as single units for association and clustering. Among about 400 genotyped donors of the cohort, an average of about 240,000 unique TCR beta nucleotide sequences was sequenced per donor, of which about 19% were non-productive. The research as a whole found: The classifier was reported to diagnose cytomegalovirus status with high specificity and sensitivity in both the original and validation cohorts. A further reported finding was that TCR beta sequences accurately predicted the HLA-A and HLA-B alleles for most subjects in the first cohort. According to the authors, the approach could potentially be generalized to other disease states and immunological phenotypes. Compared with equally common non-associated chains, HLA-associated TCR beta chains in a later analysis were more clonally expanded and had lower generation probabilities. In an earlier analysis of roughly 500 of the donors, most TCR beta V segments appeared in productive rearrangements about 87% or about 30% of the time, broadly matching IMGT annotations. A few of the identified cytomegalovirus-associated TCR beta chains were confirmed in vitro to be specific for cytomegalovirus antigens. Because counts were too low, about 15 rarely observed V segments, including chromosome 9 orphons, were left out of the earlier analysis of some 600 of the donors. Because HLA typing was unavailable for some donors at each locus, only the typed subset was used in association tests. In a later analysis, several top co-occurrence clusters were reported to appear linked to parvovirus B19, influenza, CMV and Epstein-Barr virus. This cohort had only TCR beta chains sequenced, and the lack of alpha or paired-chain data limited which features could be detected. The study gave a list of some 150 TCR beta chains associated with cytomegalovirus. Most TCR sequences were seen in very few donors, while some public TCRs were found in many individuals. Most CMV-associated TCR beta chains appeared to be HLA-restricted in a later analysis, and the HLA associations seemed to be driven largely by CMV exposure. Specific HLA alleles were associated with roughly 16,000 TCR beta sequences at a false discovery rate of 0.05 in a later analysis. The only immune exposure information available for the cohort was CMV serostatus. Compared with the 666-donor mean, donors in an Asian-associated ancestry cluster had fewer N-insertions in productive TCRs, according to a later genetic analysis. A cluster of highly shared sequence variants was judged likely to represent a technical artifact of the sequencing pipeline. In a later analysis, the rate of TCR association differed among HLA loci, with DRB1 alleles having the most associated TCRs and HLA-C alleles having the fewest. Linkage disequilibrium might explain the correlated functional status among segregating V segments, but an unknown experimental factor could not be excluded. In a later genetic analysis, a missense DCLRE1C variant was associated with V-gene and J-gene trimming of TCR beta chains, and the association was replicated in an independent cohort. Presence/absence analyses assumed roughly uniform sequencing depth across donors, an assumption that may not hold. The 87-base-pair reads could not distinguish some IMGT-functional V segments, including TRBV6-2 and TRBV6-3, so those segments were excluded. Assigning TCR associations to individual alleles was difficult when HLA alleles, especially DR and DQ, strongly co-occurred.

As regards this clone: Its cognate antigen has yet to be identified. No clone much larger than this one lies a single base away; base qualities are absent.

Libraries were constructed by the immunoSEQ multiplex PCR assay. The multiplex PCR relied on a mix of 60 forward primers for TCR Vbeta segments and 13 reverse primers for TCR Jbeta segments. The CDR3 region of rearranged TCR beta genes was amplified from genomic DNA by a multiplex PCR assay. On the Illumina HiSeq System, the amplified TCR beta libraries were sequenced as 87-base-pair reads. The authors' analysis ran thus. A later analysis tallied tens of millions of unique TCR beta chains across the 700 or so repertoires, and approximately 11 million of those chains were shared by two or more donors. Raw reads were error-corrected and collapsed into unique sequences with a nearest-neighbor algorithm that merged closely related sequences to remove PCR and sequencing errors. CDR3 sequences were aligned to IMGT reference sequences to assign V, D and J gene segments. For a sequence to be retained, a match of at least six nucleotides was required to both a V gene segment and a J gene segment. A rearrangement counted as productive if the CDR3 had no stop codons and remained in frame with V and J, and every other rearrangement counted as non-productive. CDR3 was defined by IMGT convention, running from the second conserved V-encoded cysteine to the conserved J-encoded phenylalanine. In an earlier analysis of some 550 of the donors, sequences lacking an unambiguous match to a single V gene segment were excluded. In an earlier analysis of roughly 500 of the donors, V segments were called functional above 56.7% productive rearrangements and were called segregating when the between-donor standard deviation exceeded 5%. A statistical classification framework was built to diagnose cytomegalovirus status from the catalog of TCR beta chain sequences. A later analysis assigned V and J genes by comparing TCR nucleotide sequences with IMGT/GENE-DB human TR gene sequences. In a later analysis, CDR3 sequences and most-parsimonious VDJ recombination scenarios were assigned using the TCRdist pipeline. In a later analysis, every TCR beta chain was defined by the combination of its CDR3 amino acid sequence and its V-gene family, and reads without a unique V-gene family were dropped. To address suspected cross-contamination and a sequencing artifact, a later analysis removed over 500 highly shared, low-generation-probability nucleotide sequences. A later analysis calculated a clonal expansion index for each public chain from normalized within-repertoire ranks of inferred template counts. Generation probabilities in a later analysis came from a VDJ recombination model fitted to out-of-frame rearrangements, and those results were checked against IGoR. Hypergeometric tests were used in a later analysis to score TCR-TCR, TCR-HLA and TCR-CMV co-occurrence, with a repertoire-size bias correction applied to the TCR pairs. False discovery rates were estimated in a later analysis by permuting HLA or CMV assignments 20 times. A later analysis grouped co-occurring TCRs with DBSCAN, adding TCRdist sequence similarity when clustering within HLA-allele-positive subsets. Repertoires with fewer than 30,000 or more than 120,000 public chains were left out of co-occurrence clustering, as were about 5 repertoires with anomalous nucleotide sharing. Entries here come from immuneACCESS through TCRdb and include only in-frame sequences with V and J called. Some clones fail to appear in such tables; in the studies checked, an unresolved V gene covers under half of the shortfall, and the cause of the remainder is unknown. Clonal size and the V and J genes are those of that table, whereas D and trimming came from the DNA. The sample table shows hundreds of thousands of clones, and almost 80% are seen once. Less than 4.5% of the sample is in the top ten clones.

CDR1 and CDR2 were assigned from the germline V gene as SNHLY and FYNNEI. Including the terminal cysteine and phenylalanine, the CDR3 comprises 14 residues. The retained sequence is limited to the CDR3, 42 bases, with the frame set at the first base. V lost 9 bases and J lost 8 bases, and the count of bases not matched to a germline gene is 10. The cohort comprised some 680 healthy bone marrow donors. Cohort members were all nominally healthy when sampled, although unrecorded immune exposures were likely present. The donor was CMV seronegative and belonged to the group of around 400 seronegative cohort members. Each donor provided a peripheral blood sample, and peripheral blood mononuclear cells were used for TCR beta sequencing. The Qiagen DNeasy Blood Extraction Kit was used to extract genomic DNA from the blood cell samples.

This receptor was obtained from a male donor in good health and CMV-seronegative. The sample was PBMCs. The receptor chain draws on TRBV2 and TRBJ1-6, with 7 central nucleotides matching TRBD1. The base sequence is TGTGCCAGTAGACTAAGACAGGGATATTCACCCCTCCACTTT. The translation is CASRLRQGYSPLHF.